This T cell receptor (beta chain) was obtained from a study of T-cell memory formation after mild COVID-19 (dated by TCRdb to about 2021). Turning to the overall study: TCR sequence clusters from the two donors were largely donor specific. Longitudinal TCRalpha and TCRbeta repertoire sequencing tracked T-cell clones expanding and contracting after mild COVID-19 in a couple of donors. Two young, previously healthy adult volunteers made up the cohort, one male and one female. Findings and caveats that apply to the study as a whole: The detection of some responding clones in pre-infection memory suggests that pre-existing cross-reactive memory T cells joined the SARS-CoV-2 response. The study included only a couple of mild cases, and larger cohorts that include severe cases with pre-infection samples were judged to be necessary. Contracting CD4+ clones were found mainly in CM and EM memory subsets, while CD8+ clones were enriched in EMRA. Clones contracting from day 15 to 85 had balanced CD4/CD8 phenotypes, while a second wave expanding from day 15 to 37 was biased towards CD4+. The second-wave clones that peaked on day 37 were not confirmed to be SARS-CoV-2 specific.

The data were produced on an Illumina NovaSeq 6000. Using 5'RACE with constant-segment primers, TCRalpha and TCRbeta cDNA libraries were constructed, with sample barcodes and unique molecular identifiers added in the process. Trizol reagent was used to extract RNA from every sample. The libraries were amplified in two PCR steps, and the second step added a second sample barcode and Illumina TruSeq adapters. Libraries were sequenced on an Illumina NovaSeq with 2 x 150 bp paired-end reads. Processing in the source paper ran as follows. With migec v1.2.7, reads were demultiplexed and then collapsed into UMI-guided consensus sequences. Using mixcr v2.1.11, UMI consensuses were aligned to TRA and TRB V and J templates and then assembled into clonotypes. A clonotype was counted as expanded or contracted only if both edgeR and NoisET called the change significant, with noise models trained on biological replicates. For edgeR calls, the thresholds were a false discovery rate-adjusted p below 0.01 and a log2 fold-change of 1. PCA with hierarchical clustering of max-normalized trajectories of the 1000 most abundant clonotypes was used as exploratory dynamics analysis. Each responding clone was given a CD4 or CD8 phenotype based on the CD4+ and CD8+ repertoires, which had been sequenced separately. TCRdb applied fastp at Q25 and MiXCR to the public reads, then kept only in-frame beta chains. Each record represents a unique CDR3 protein, reported with the most common genes and DNA among its rows. The V and J calls reflect TCRdb's pipeline rather than the authors' work. In this sample the table shows around 300,000 distinct CDR3 sequences, 10% to 15% of which occur a single time. The ten largest clones represent roughly 23% of the sample.

Ficoll-Paque density gradient centrifugation was used to isolate PBMCs. The CDR3 starts with the cysteine, ends with the phenylalanine, and has 14 residues. Just CDR3 DNA is preserved here, 42 bases in frame from base 1. Between the V and J ends, shortened by 1 base and 4 bases respectively, the junction contains 8 bases. CDR1 and CDR2 (MGHRA, YSYEKL) derive from the germline V gene. A few counts support this clonotype. Its target antigen remains unknown. No much larger clone exists at a distance of one base, and base qualities are not known. The sequenced material came from PBMCs or a T cell subset sorted from them (not recorded which). Recombination connected TRBV4-1 to TRBJ1-5; the D gene remains uncertain. This clonotype originated in a man younger than 30 who had mild COVID-19 (a few samples of this study predate the infection). The sample titles of this study are shuffled in the database, so cell type and time point are left out; the donor was told from shared clones. The sequence in DNA is TGCGCCAGCAGCCAAGGTTGGGAGAATCAGCCCCAGCATTTT. Its protein is CASSQGWENQPQHF.